This entry concerns a single T cell receptor beta chain. Antigen: not known. This CDR3 region has 14 residues. CDR1 is MGHRA, CDR2 YSYEKL, per germline. The V end was cut by 3 bases, the J end by 1 base, with 9 bases between. This record belongs to a study of cytomegalovirus exposure and HLA in healthy donors. Across the whole study: Prior work identified around 120 million unique TCR beta sequences in approximately 180 million T cells. Whole-study findings and limits: Reportedly, TCR beta sequences accurately predicted HLA-A and HLA-B alleles in most subjects. TCR sequences were mostly rare, though some public TCRs occurred in many donors. Most TCR beta V segments were productive about 87% or about 30% of the time in an earlier analysis.

Primers: 60 Vbeta forward and 13 Jbeta reverse. The protocol was immunoSEQ multiplex PCR, while the TCRdb copy is restricted to in-frame clones and leaves out a portion. The table records about 120,000 clones, 77% of them present only once. The sequenced sample was PBMCs. This rearrangement joins TRBV4-1 to TRBJ1-1; no firm D call. The source is a human donor in good health. CDR3 loop: CASSHDTANTEAFF. Here the CDR3 DNA reads TGCGCCAGCAGCCACGACACGGCGAACACTGAAGCTTTCTTT.